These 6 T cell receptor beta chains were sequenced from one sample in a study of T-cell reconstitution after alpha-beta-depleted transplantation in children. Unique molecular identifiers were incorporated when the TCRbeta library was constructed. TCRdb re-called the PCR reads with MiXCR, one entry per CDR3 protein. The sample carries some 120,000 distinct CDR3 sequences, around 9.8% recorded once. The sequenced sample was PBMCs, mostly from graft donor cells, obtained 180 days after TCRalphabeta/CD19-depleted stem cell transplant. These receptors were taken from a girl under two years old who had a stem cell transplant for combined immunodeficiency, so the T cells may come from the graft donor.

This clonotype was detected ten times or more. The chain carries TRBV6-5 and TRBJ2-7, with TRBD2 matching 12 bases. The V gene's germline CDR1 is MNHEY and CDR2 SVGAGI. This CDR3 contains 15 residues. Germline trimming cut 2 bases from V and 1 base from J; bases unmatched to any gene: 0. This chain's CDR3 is CASSYGTSGSYEQYF. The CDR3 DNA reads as TGTGCCAGCAGTTACGGGACTAGCGGGTCCTACGAGCAGTACTTC.

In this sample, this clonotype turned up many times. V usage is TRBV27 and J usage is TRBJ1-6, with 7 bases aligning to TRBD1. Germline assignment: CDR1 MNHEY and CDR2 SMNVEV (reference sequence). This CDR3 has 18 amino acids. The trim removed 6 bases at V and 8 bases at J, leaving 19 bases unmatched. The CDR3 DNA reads TGTGCCAGCAGGCTAAGGGGACAGCTCCCCTTCGGGGATTCACCCCTCCACTTT. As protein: CASRLRGQLPFGDSPLHF.

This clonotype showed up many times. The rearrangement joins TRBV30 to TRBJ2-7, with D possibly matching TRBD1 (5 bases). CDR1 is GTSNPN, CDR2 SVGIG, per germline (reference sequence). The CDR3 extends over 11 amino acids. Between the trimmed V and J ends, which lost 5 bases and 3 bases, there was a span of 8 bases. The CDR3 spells CAWSQGYEQYF. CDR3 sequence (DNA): TGTGCCTGGTCGCAGGGCTACGAGCAGTACTTC.

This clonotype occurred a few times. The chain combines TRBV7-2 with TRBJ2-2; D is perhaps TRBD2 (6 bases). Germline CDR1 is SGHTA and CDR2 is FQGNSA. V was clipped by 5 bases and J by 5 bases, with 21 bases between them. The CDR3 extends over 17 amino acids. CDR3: CASSPSSTRALTGELFF. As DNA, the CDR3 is TGTGCCAGCAGCCCATCCTCGACTAGGGCTCTTACCGGGGAGCTGTTTTTT.

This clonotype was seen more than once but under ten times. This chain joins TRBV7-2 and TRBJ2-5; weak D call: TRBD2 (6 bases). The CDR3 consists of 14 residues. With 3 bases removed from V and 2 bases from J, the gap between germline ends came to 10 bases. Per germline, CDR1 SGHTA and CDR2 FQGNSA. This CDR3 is CASSFRDSQETQYF. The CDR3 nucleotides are TGTGCCAGCAGCTTCCGGGACTCGCAAGAGACCCAGTACTTC.

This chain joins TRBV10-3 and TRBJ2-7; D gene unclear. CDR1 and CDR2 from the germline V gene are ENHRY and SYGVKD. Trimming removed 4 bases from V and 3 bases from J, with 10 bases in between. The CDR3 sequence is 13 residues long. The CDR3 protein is CAISATVDYEQYF. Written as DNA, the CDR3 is TGTGCCATCAGTGCGACGGTCGACTACGAGCAGTACTTC.